The clone carrying this T cell receptor beta chain was counted only a few times. Trimming removed 8 bases at V and 1 base at J, with 5 bases between. The CDR3 runs 11 residues. Method: immunoSEQ multiplex PCR; TCRdb's copy keeps in-frame clones and lacks some. The sample has about 170,000 clones; roughly 81% are singletons. This sample was taken from a study of blood T cell repertoires in COVID-19. Background on the study: Some COVID-19 samples were acute and others convalescent; all came from the United States, Italy and Spain. Nucleic acid was either cDNA or gDNA, and it came from T cells, B-cell-depleted T cells, or PBMCs.

Material for sequencing was peripheral blood. V and J are TRBV12-3 or TRBV12-4 and TRBJ1-1; D gene uncertain. The TCR comes from a woman at least 80 years old with COVID-19, enrolled during active disease. The CDR3 sequence: CASRGNTEAFF. The CDR3 DNA follows: TGTGCCAGCCGGGGGAACACTGAAGCTTTCTTT.